This T cell receptor (beta chain) stems from a study of T cell changes during pregnancy in multiple sclerosis. This table comes from immunoSEQ multiplex PCR, and its TCRdb copy is limited to in-frame clones, with some not included. The sample lists about 53,000 clones; around 90% were seen once. V was pared by 0 bases and J by 5 bases, with 2 bases of the junction left unmatched. Germline V gene sequence: CDR1 SGHTA, CDR2 FQGTGA. The CDR3 spans 14 residues. The receptor was derived from a female donor in good health, enrolled as a control in a pregnancy study. The source material was peripheral blood, sampled after pregnancy. The chain is built from TRBV7-3 and TRBJ1-1; 8 bases map to TRBD1. The CDR3 spells CASSLTYRGTEAFF. DNA of the CDR3: TGTGCCAGCAGCTTAACGTACAGGGGGACTGAAGCTTTCTTT.